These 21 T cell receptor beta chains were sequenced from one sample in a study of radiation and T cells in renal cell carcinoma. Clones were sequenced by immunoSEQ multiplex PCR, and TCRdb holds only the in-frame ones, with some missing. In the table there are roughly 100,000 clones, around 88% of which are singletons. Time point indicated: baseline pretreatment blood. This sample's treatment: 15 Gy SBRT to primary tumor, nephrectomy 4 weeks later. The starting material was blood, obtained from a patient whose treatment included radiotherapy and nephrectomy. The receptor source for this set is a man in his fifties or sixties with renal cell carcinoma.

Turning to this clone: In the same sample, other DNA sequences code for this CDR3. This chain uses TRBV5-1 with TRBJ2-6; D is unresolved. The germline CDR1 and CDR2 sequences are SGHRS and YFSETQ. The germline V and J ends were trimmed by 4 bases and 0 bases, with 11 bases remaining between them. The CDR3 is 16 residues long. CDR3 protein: CASSLGRYSGANVLTF. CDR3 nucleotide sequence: TGCGCCAGCAGCCTCGGACGGTACTCTGGGGCCAACGTCCTGACTTTC.

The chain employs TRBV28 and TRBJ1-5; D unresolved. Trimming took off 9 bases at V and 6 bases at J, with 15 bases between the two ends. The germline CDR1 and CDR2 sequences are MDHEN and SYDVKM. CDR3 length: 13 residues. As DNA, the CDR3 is TGTGCCAGTTGGTTAAGTTCTGGTCAGCCCCAGCATTTT. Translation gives CASWLSSGQPQHF.

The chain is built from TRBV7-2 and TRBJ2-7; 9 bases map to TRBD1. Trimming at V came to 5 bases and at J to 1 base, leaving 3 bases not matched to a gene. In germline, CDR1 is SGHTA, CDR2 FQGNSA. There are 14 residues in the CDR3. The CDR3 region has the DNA TGTGCCAGCAGCCGGGACAGGGAATCCTACGAGCAGTACTTC. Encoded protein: CASSRDRESYEQYF.

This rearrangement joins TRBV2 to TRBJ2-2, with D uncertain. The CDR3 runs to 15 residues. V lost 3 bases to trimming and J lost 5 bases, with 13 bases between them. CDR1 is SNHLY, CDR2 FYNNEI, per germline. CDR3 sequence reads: CASSEVAQVTGELFF. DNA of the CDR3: TGTGCCAGCAGTGAGGTAGCCCAGGTAACCGGGGAGCTGTTTTTT. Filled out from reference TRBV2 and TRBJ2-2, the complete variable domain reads EPEVTQTPSHQVTQMGQEVILRCVPISNHLYFYWYRQILGQKVEFLVSFYNNEISEKSEIFDDQFSVERPDGSNFTLKIRSTKLEDSAMYFCASSEVAQVTGELFFGEGSRLTVL.

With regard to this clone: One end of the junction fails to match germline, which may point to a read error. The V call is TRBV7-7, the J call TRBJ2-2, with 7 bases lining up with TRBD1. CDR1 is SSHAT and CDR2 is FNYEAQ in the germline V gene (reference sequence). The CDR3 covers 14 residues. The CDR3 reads CASSPDRAAGELFF. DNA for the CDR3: TGTGCTAGCAGCCCCGACAGGGCGGCCGGGGAGCTGTTTTTT.

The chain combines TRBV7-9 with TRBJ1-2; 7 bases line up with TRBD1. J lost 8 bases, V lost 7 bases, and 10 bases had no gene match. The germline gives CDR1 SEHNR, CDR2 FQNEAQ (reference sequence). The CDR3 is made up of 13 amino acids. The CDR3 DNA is TGTGCCAGCAAAGAGGGGGCACTGAGGGGCTACACCTTC. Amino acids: CASKEGALRGYTF.

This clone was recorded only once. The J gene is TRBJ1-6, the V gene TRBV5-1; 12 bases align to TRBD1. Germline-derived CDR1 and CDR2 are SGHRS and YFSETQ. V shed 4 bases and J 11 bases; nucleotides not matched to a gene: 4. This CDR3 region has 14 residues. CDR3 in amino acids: CASSGTGGEAPLHF. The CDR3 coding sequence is TGCGCCAGCAGCGGGACAGGGGGCGAAGCACCCCTCCACTTT. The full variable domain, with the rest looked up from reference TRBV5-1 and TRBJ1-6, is KAGVTQTPRYLIKTRGQQVTLSCSPISGHRSVSWYQQTPGQGLQFLFEYFSETQRNKGNFPGRFSGRQFSNSRSEMNVSTLELGDSALYLCASSGTGGEAPLHFGNGTRLTVT.

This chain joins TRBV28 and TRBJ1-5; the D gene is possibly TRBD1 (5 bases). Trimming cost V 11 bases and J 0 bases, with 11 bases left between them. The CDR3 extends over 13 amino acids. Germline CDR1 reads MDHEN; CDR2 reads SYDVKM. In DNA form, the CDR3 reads TGTGCCGGGGGTTCGTATAGCAATCAGCCCCAGCATTTT. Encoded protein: CAGGSYSNQPQHF.

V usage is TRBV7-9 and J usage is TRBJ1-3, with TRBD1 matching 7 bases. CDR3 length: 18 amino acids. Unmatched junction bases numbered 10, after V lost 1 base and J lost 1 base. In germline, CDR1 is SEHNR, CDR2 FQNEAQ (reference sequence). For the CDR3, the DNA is TGTGCCAGCAGCTTAGTGTTCCTGGCAGGGGGTTCTGGAAACACCATATATTTT. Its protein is CASSLVFLAGGSGNTIYF. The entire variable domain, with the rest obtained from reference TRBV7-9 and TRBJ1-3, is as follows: DTGVSQNPRHKITKRGQNVTFRCDPISEHNRLYWYRQTLGQGPEFLTYFQNEAQLEKSRLLSDRFSAERPKGSFSTLEIQRTEQGDSAMYLCASSLVFLAGGSGNTIYFGEGSWLTVV.

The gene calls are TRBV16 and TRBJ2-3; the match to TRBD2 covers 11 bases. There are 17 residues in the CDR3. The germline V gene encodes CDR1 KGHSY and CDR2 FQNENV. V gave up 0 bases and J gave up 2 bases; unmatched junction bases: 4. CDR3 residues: CASSQSRLAGYTDTQYF. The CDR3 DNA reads TGTGCCAGCAGCCAATCGCGACTAGCGGGGTACACAGATACGCAGTATTTT.

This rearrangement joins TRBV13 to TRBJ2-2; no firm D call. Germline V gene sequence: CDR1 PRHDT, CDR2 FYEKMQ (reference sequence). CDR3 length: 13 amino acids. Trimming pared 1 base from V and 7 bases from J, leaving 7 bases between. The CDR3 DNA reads TGTGCCAGCAGCTTAGAGTCTAGCGGGGAGCTGTTTTTT. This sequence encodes CASSLESSGELFF. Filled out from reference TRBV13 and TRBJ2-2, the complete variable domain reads AAGVIQSPRHLIKEKRETATLKCYPIPRHDTVYWYQQGPGQDPQFLISFYEKMQSDKGSIPDRFSAQQFSDYHSELNMSSLELGDSALYFCASSLESSGELFFGEGSRLTVL.

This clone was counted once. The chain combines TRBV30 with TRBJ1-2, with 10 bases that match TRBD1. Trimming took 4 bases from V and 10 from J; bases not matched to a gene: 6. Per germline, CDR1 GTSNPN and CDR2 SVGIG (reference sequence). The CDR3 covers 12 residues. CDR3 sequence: CAWTRTGGPYTF. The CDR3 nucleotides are TGTGCCTGGACCAGGACAGGGGGACCCTACACCTTC.

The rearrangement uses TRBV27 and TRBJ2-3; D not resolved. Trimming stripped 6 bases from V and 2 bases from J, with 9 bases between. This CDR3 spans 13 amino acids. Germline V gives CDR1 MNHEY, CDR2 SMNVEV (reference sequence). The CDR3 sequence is CASRRTYTDTQYF. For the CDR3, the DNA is TGTGCCAGCAGGCGCACTTACACAGATACGCAGTATTTT.

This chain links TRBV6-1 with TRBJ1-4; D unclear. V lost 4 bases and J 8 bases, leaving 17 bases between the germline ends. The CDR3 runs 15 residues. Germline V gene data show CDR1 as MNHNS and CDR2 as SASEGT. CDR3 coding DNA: TGTGCCAGCAGTGTAATAAGGATAACCTCGGAAAAACTGTTTTTT. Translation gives CASSVIRITSEKLFF.

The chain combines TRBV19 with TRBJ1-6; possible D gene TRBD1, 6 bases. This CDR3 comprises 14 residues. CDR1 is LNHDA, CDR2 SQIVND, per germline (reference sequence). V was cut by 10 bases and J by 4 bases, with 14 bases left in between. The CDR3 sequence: CATQGGFYNSPLHF. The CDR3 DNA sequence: TGTGCCACTCAAGGGGGGTTTTATAATTCACCCCTCCACTTT.

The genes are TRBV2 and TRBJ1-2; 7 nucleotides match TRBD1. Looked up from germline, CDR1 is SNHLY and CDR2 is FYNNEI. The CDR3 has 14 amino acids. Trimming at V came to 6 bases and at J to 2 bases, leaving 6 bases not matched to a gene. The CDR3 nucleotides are TGTGCCAGCAGCCAAGGGGGACAGAACTATGGCTACACCTTC. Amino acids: CASSQGGQNYGYTF.

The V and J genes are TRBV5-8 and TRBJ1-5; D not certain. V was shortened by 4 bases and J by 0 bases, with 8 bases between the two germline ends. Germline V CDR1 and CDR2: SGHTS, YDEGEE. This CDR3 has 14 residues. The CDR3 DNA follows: TGTGCCAGCAGCAAGGTCCATAGCAATCAGCCCCAGCATTTT. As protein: CASSKVHSNQPQHF. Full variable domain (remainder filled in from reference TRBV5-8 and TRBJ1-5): EAGVTQSPTHLIKTRGQQATLRCSPISGHTSVYWYQQALGLGLQFLLWYDEGEERNRGNFPPRFSGRQFPNYSSELNVNALELEDSALYLCASSKVHSNQPQHFGDGTRLSIL.

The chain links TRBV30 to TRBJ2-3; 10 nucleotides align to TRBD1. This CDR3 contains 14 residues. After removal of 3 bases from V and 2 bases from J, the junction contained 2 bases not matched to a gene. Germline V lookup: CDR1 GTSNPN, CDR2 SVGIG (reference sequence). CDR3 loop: CAWRGQGVTDTQYF. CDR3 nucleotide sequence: TGTGCCTGGAGAGGACAGGGGGTCACAGATACGCAGTATTTT.

The chain's CDR3 is CASRPGQTYGYTF. The DNA of the CDR3 is TGTGCCAGCAGGCCCGGGCAGACCTATGGCTACACCTTC. The rearrangement uses TRBV2 and TRBJ1-2; D uncertain. V shed 6 bases and J shed 4 bases, with 12 bases lying between them. The CDR3 covers 13 residues. CDR1 is SNHLY and CDR2 is FYNNEI in the germline V gene.

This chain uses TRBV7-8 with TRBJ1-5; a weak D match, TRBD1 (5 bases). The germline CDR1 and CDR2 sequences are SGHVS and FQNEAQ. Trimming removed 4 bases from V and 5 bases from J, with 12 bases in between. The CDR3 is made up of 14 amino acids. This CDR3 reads CASSSAVRDQPQHF. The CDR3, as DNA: TGTGCCAGCAGCTCAGCGGTCAGGGATCAGCCCCAGCATTTT.

The CDR3, as DNA: TGTGCCTGGAACCTGAGGGGGACTAGCGGATACGACCGCACAGATACGCAGTATTTT. Its protein product is CAWNLRGTSGYDRTDTQYF. The rearrangement joins TRBV30 to TRBJ2-3, with TRBD2 matching over 11 bases. The CDR3 loop spans 19 amino acids. V dropped 4 bases and J dropped 1; count of bases not matched to a gene: 16. Germline V gene lookup returns CDR1 GTSNPN and CDR2 SVGIG (reference sequence).